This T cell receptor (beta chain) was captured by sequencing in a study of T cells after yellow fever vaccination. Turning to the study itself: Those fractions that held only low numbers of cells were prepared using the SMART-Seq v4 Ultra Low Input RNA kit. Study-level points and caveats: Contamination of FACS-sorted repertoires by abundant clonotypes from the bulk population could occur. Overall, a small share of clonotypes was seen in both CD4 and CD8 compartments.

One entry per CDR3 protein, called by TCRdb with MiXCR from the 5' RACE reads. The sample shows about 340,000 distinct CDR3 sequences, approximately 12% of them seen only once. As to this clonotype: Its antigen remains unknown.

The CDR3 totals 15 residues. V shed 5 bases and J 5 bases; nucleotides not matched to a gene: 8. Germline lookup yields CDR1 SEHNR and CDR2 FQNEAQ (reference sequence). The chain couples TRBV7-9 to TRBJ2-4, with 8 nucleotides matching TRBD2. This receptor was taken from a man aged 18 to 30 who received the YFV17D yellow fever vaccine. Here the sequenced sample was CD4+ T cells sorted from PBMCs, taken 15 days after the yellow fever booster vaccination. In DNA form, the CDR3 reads TGTGCCAGCAGCCCCCACGGGGGGGCCCAAAACATTCAGTACTTC. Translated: CASSPHGGAQNIQYF.